These 18 T cell receptor beta chains were all obtained from the same sample, sequenced in a study of CD8 T cells in ankylosing spondylitis. TCRdb called the 5' RACE reads again in MiXCR, with one record for every CDR3 protein. This repertoire shows around 210,000 distinct CDR3 sequences, over 7% found once; its top ten account for 4% to 5.5%. Source material: blood, either unsorted or a sorted T cell fraction (not recorded which). These receptors all come from a female donor with ankylosing spondylitis or in good health (not recorded which).

This clonotype has ten or more counts. V gene TRBV7-9 combines with J gene TRBJ2-1, with 9 bases lining up with TRBD2. Germline V gives CDR1 SEHNR, CDR2 FQNEAQ (reference sequence). CDR3 length equals 15 residues. V shed 5 bases, J shed 6 bases, and the junction held 8 bases outside the gene matches. Here the CDR3 reads CASSPPQREVNEQFF. CDR3 DNA sequence: TGTGCCAGCAGCCCCCCACAGCGGGAGGTCAATGAGCAGTTCTTC.

This clonotype was counted ten times or more. The chain combines TRBV12-3 or TRBV12-4 with TRBJ1-5; D remains unclear. The CDR3 extends over 14 amino acids. V was shortened by 3 bases and J by 6 bases, with 12 bases between the two germline ends. The CDR3 DNA reads TGTGCCAGCAGTTTTAGGATTGGAGGTCAGCCCCAGCATTTT. It is translated as CASSFRIGGQPQHF.

This clonotype was recorded a few times. CDR3 protein: CASSEYTASDTQYF. The CDR3 DNA is TGTGCCAGCAGTGAATATACGGCTTCCGATACGCAGTATTTT. This rearrangement joins TRBV25-1 to TRBJ2-3; D gene ambiguous. The V end was cut by 0 bases, the J end by 6 bases, with 10 bases between. Germline-derived CDR1 and CDR2 are MGHDK and SYGVNS. The CDR3 consists of 14 residues.

This clonotype appeared many times. The CDR3 DNA follows: TGTGCCAGCTTTTTGGAGACAGATACGCAGTATTTT. Translated: CASFLETDTQYF. The chain carries TRBV12-3 or TRBV12-4 and TRBJ2-3; D not resolved. The CDR3 extends over 12 amino acids. With 8 bases removed from V and 3 bases from J, the gap between germline ends came to 9 bases.

This clonotype was recorded at least ten times. The chain combines TRBV18 with TRBJ2-7; 7 bases are a match to TRBD2. The CDR3 length is 17 residues. Germline loops: CDR1 KGHSH, CDR2 LQKENI. Trimming at V came to 2 bases and at J to 0 bases, leaving 10 bases not matched to a gene. The CDR3 DNA sequence: TGTGCCAGCTCACCAAGCCTAGCGGATTTCAGCTCCTACGAGCAGTACTTC. It encodes CASSPSLADFSSYEQYF.

This chain uses TRBV27 with TRBJ1-5, with 7 nucleotides matching TRBD1. The CDR3 covers 15 residues. V gave up 5 bases and J gave up 6 bases; unmatched junction bases: 10. Germline assignment: CDR1 MNHEY and CDR2 SMNVEV (reference sequence). CDR3 protein: CASSRDSGVGQPQHF. The CDR3 bases are TGTGCCAGCAGTCGGGACAGTGGAGTCGGTCAGCCCCAGCATTTT.

This clonotype was seen many times. CDR3 coding DNA: TGTGCCAGCAGTTCACTAGCGGGAGGGCTCGGCAATGAGCAGTTCTTC. As protein: CASSSLAGGLGNEQFF. This chain joins TRBV12-3 or TRBV12-4 and TRBJ2-1, with TRBD2 matching 13 bases. This CDR3 is built from 16 residues. Trimming at V came to 4 bases and at J to 6 bases, leaving 6 bases not matched to a gene.

This clonotype was seen ten or more times. CDR3 loop: CSVDLGGLRNEQFF. DNA of the CDR3: TGCAGCGTTGACCTAGGGGGCCTACGCAATGAGCAGTTCTTC. This chain joins TRBV29-1 and TRBJ2-1; 7 bases agree with TRBD1. This CDR3 region has 14 residues. Germline V gene lookup returns CDR1 SQVTM and CDR2 ANQGSEA. V trimming: 3 bases; J trimming: 6 bases; junction bases outside the gene matches: 8.

This clonotype was detected ten times or more. The chain combines TRBV7-2 with TRBJ2-3; 9 bases agree with TRBD2. V shed 5 bases and J 9 bases; nucleotides not matched to a gene: 6. The CDR3 has 13 residues. Germline V lookup: CDR1 SGHTA, CDR2 FQGNSA. In DNA, the CDR3 is TGTGCCAGCAGCCCCGGACTAGCGAGAACGCAGTATTTT. Its translation: CASSPGLARTQYF.

This clonotype was recorded many times. V usage is TRBV18 and J usage is TRBJ1-2; the D gene is possibly TRBD1 (5 bases). Trimming cost V 4 bases and J 7 bases, with 7 bases left between them. This CDR3 has 11 amino acids. Germline CDR1 reads KGHSH; CDR2 reads LQKENI. In DNA form, the CDR3 reads TGTGCCAGCTCACAGGGGCTTGGCTACACCTTC. This sequence encodes CASSQGLGYTF.

To note about this clonotype: This may stem from a read error, because a much larger clone lies one nucleotide away. J is TRBJ2-1 and V is TRBV7-2; TRBD2 agrees at 11 bases. The germline V gene has CDR1 SGHTA and CDR2 FQGNSA. This CDR3 comprises 15 residues. CDR3 residues: CASSLITSGRDEHFF. CDR3 DNA: TGTGCCAGCAGCTTAATCACTAGCGGGAGAGATGAGCATTTCTTC. Full variable domain (rest looked up from reference TRBV7-2 and TRBJ2-1): GAGVSQSPSNKVTEKGKDVELRCDPISGHTALYWYRQSLGQGLEFLIYFQGNSAPDKSGLPSDRFSAERTGGSVSTLTIQRTQQEDSAVYLCASSLITSGRDEHFFGPGTRLTVL.

This clonotype was observed many times. V gene TRBV9 combines with J gene TRBJ2-1; possible D gene TRBD2, 7 bases. The CDR3 sequence is 15 residues long. Germline CDR1 is SGDLS and CDR2 is YYNGEE. V lost 0 bases, J lost 5 bases, and 12 bases lay in between. The CDR3 DNA sequence: TGTGCCAGCAGCGTAGGAGGGGGGGGTAACAATGAGCAGTTCTTC. Translation gives CASSVGGGGNNEQFF.

This chain joins TRBV20-1 and TRBJ2-2; 13 positions match TRBD2. Trimming cost V 5 bases and J 7 bases; bases outside gene matches: 7. The CDR3 has 15 amino acids. Germline CDR1 DFQATT, CDR2 SNEGSKA (reference sequence). The CDR3 sequence is CSAFGLAGDHGELFF. The CDR3 DNA sequence: TGCAGTGCTTTCGGACTAGCGGGAGATCACGGGGAGCTGTTTTTT.

Many counts were recorded for this clonotype. The rearrangement joins TRBV20-1 to TRBJ2-5; 7 bases map to TRBD2. The V gene end was trimmed by 0 bases and the J gene end by 5 bases; junction bases not matched to a gene: 0. This CDR3 has 12 amino acids. Germline CDR1 and CDR2: DFQATT and SNEGSKA (reference sequence). The CDR3 bases are TGCAGTGCTAGAGAGGGGGGGGAGACCCAGTACTTC. Its translation is CSAREGGETQYF.

At least ten counts were recorded for this clonotype. The V gene is TRBV6-2 or TRBV6-3, the J gene TRBJ2-1; a possible D gene is TRBD1 (6 bases). V lost 8 bases to trimming and J lost 10 bases, with 18 bases between them. The germline V gene encodes CDR1 MNHEY and CDR2 SVGEGT. This CDR3 spans 13 amino acids. The CDR3 spells CASETSRGTEQFF. The CDR3, as DNA: TGTGCCAGCGAAACTAGTAGGGGGACGGAGCAGTTCTTC.

V usage is TRBV7-9 and J usage is TRBJ1-1; D perhaps matches TRBD1 (5 bases). The CDR3 runs to 15 residues. Trimming removed 7 bases at V and 0 bases at J, with 15 bases between. Germline V gene data show CDR1 as SEHNR and CDR2 as FQNEAQ (reference sequence). The CDR3 loop is CASTRWGKMNTEAFF. CDR3 sequence (DNA): TGTGCCAGCACCCGATGGGGGAAAATGAACACTGAAGCTTTCTTT.

At least ten counts were recorded for this clonotype. V gene TRBV7-9 combines with J gene TRBJ2-3, with 8 bases that match TRBD2. The germline V gene has CDR1 SEHNR and CDR2 FQNEAQ (reference sequence). V trimming: 5 bases; J trimming: 2 bases; junction bases outside the gene matches: 12. The CDR3 sequence is 17 residues long. CDR3 sequence reads: CASSKAPGGRATDTQYF. The CDR3 DNA reads as TGTGCCAGCAGCAAGGCCCCGGGAGGGCGCGCCACAGATACGCAGTATTTT.

This clonotype was detected many times. The chain carries TRBV5-1 and TRBJ2-1, with TRBD1 matching 7 bases. Per the germline V gene, CDR1 is SGHRS and CDR2 is YFSETQ. The CDR3 totals 15 residues. The junction had 4 bases not matched to a gene; V was cut back by 0 bases and J by 4 bases. In nucleotides, the CDR3 is TGCGCCAGCAGCTTGGGGGACAGTAAATACAATGAGCAGTTCTTC. It specifies CASSLGDSKYNEQFF.